These T cell receptor beta chains were read from a single sample in a study of metastatic and nonmetastatic thyroid tumors. Using MiXCR, TCRdb reanalyzed the PCR reads. The sample yields some 55,000 clones, 20% to 25% seen once. Material: blood. These receptors all come from a female donor with papillary thyroid cancer or a benign thyroid nodule (not recorded which). Some clones in this sample may be carry-over from other donors' samples. Both conserved end residues are part of each CDR3. The D gene is left open where the match is weak. Some rows mark clone size as missing; the rest say once, few, many or name a class of expanded clone.

clone_size: many; j_call: TRBJ2-7; d_call: NA; v_call: TRBV28; cdr3_aa: CASSLFRIAYEQYF; cdr3_nt: TGTGCCAGCAGTTTATTTCGGATCGCCTACGAGCAGTACTTC
clone_size: many; j_call: TRBJ2-1; d_call: TRBD1; v_call: TRBV6-4; cdr3_aa: CASATGEGSYNEQFF; cdr3_nt: TGTGCCAGCGCGACAGGGGAAGGGTCCTACAATGAGCAGTTCTTC
clone_size: many; j_call: TRBJ1-5; d_call: NA; v_call: TRBV24-1; cdr3_aa: CATSDSTTGQWQPQHF; cdr3_nt: TGTGCCACCAGTGATTCGACGACAGGTCAATGGCAGCCCCAGCATTTT
clone_size: many; j_call: TRBJ1-6; d_call: TRBD1; v_call: TRBV20-1; cdr3_aa: CSATGSNFYNSPLHF; cdr3_nt: TGCAGTGCGACAGGGTCGAACTTCTATAATTCACCCCTCCACTTT
clone_size: NA; j_call: TRBJ2-2; d_call: TRBD2; v_call: TRBV7-3; cdr3_aa: CASSPTREGGWELFF; cdr3_nt: TGTGCCAGCAGCCCAACGCGGGAGGGGGGCTGGGAGCTGTTTTTT
clone_size: many; j_call: TRBJ2-1; d_call: NA; v_call: TRBV5-1; cdr3_aa: CASRPRGSAYNEQFF; cdr3_nt: TGCGCCAGCAGACCCCGGGGAAGCGCCTACAATGAGCAGTTCTTC
clone_size: many; j_call: TRBJ2-2; d_call: NA; v_call: TRBV6-2/TRBV6-3; cdr3_aa: CASSSQGGGTGELFF; cdr3_nt: TGTGCCAGCAGTTCACAGGGAGGAGGCACCGGGGAGCTGTTTTTT
clone_size: many; j_call: TRBJ1-6; d_call: NA; v_call: TRBV3-1; cdr3_aa: CASSQSTPPLHF; cdr3_nt: TGTGCCAGCAGCCAATCAACTCCCCCCCTCCACTTT
clone_size: NA; j_call: TRBJ2-1; d_call: NA; v_call: TRBV6-1; cdr3_aa: CASSEAGREQFF; cdr3_nt: TGTGCCAGCAGTGAAGCAGGGCGGGAGCAGTTCTTC
clone_size: NA; j_call: TRBJ2-6; d_call: TRBD1; v_call: TRBV11-2; cdr3_aa: CASSAGTGAGANVLTF; cdr3_nt: TGTGCCAGCAGCGCGGGGACAGGGGCTGGGGCCAACGTCCTGACTTTC
clone_size: many; j_call: TRBJ2-2; d_call: NA; v_call: TRBV3-1; cdr3_aa: CASSQRGNTGELFF; cdr3_nt: TGTGCCAGCAGCCAGAGGGGGAACACCGGGGAGCTGTTTTTT
clone_size: many; j_call: TRBJ1-5; d_call: NA; v_call: TRBV2; cdr3_aa: CASSLTDQPQHF; cdr3_nt: TGTGCCAGCAGTTTGACCGATCAGCCCCAGCATTTT
clone_size: many; j_call: TRBJ1-5; d_call: NA; v_call: TRBV7-6; cdr3_aa: CASSLALGQPQHF; cdr3_nt: TGTGCCAGCAGCTTAGCGCTGGGGCAGCCCCAGCATTTT
clone_size: NA; j_call: TRBJ2-7; d_call: NA; v_call: TRBV20-1; cdr3_aa: CSARGGWGIADSEQYF; cdr3_nt: TGCAGTGCTAGAGGGGGGTGGGGTATAGCCGACTCTGAGCAGTACTTC
clone_size: many; j_call: TRBJ1-1; d_call: TRBD1; v_call: TRBV25-1; cdr3_aa: CASSEFSLDRGQNEAFF; cdr3_nt: TGTGCCAGCAGTGAATTCTCATTGGACAGGGGGCAGAATGAAGCTTTCTTT
clone_size: many; j_call: TRBJ2-7; d_call: TRBD2; v_call: TRBV18; cdr3_aa: CASSPDSGLNEQYF; cdr3_nt: TGTGCCAGCTCACCGGATAGCGGGCTAAACGAGCAGTACTTC
clone_size: many; j_call: TRBJ2-3; d_call: NA; v_call: TRBV7-3; cdr3_aa: CASSLIGTAGDTQYF; cdr3_nt: TGTGCCAGCAGCTTAATTGGGACAGCGGGGGATACGCAGTATTTT
clone_size: NA; j_call: TRBJ2-7; d_call: TRBD2; v_call: TRBV5-1; cdr3_aa: CASSFILAGGVHEQYF; cdr3_nt: TGCGCCAGCAGCTTTATCCTAGCGGGGGGAGTCCACGAGCAGTACTTC
clone_size: NA; j_call: TRBJ2-5; d_call: NA; v_call: TRBV20-1; cdr3_aa: CSARLPQGEETQYF; cdr3_nt: TGCAGTGCTAGACTACCACAAGGGGAAGAGACCCAGTACTTC
clone_size: NA; j_call: TRBJ2-5; d_call: NA; v_call: TRBV27; cdr3_aa: CASSLWPPHSTERQENQYF; cdr3_nt: TGTGCCAGCAGTTTATGGCCGCCCCATTCGACAGAACGGCAAGAGAACCAGTACTTC
clone_size: NA; j_call: TRBJ2-7; d_call: TRBD2; v_call: TRBV5-1; cdr3_aa: CASSGGLSGGGEQYF; cdr3_nt: TGCGCCAGTAGCGGGGGACTATCGGGAGGCGGCGAGCAGTACTTC
clone_size: many; j_call: TRBJ2-7; d_call: NA; v_call: TRBV5-1; cdr3_aa: CASSLGGTVSYEQYF; cdr3_nt: TGCGCCAGCAGCTTGGGCGGGACAGTTTCTTACGAGCAGTACTTC
clone_size: many; j_call: TRBJ1-5; d_call: TRBD1; v_call: TRBV2; cdr3_aa: CASSTTGGDQPQHF; cdr3_nt: TGTGCCAGCAGTACTACAGGGGGCGATCAGCCCCAGCATTTT
clone_size: NA; j_call: TRBJ1-3; d_call: NA; v_call: TRBV28; cdr3_aa: CVSRVSTLGNTIYF; cdr3_nt: TGTGTCAGCAGGGTATCTACGTTGGGAAACACCATATATTTT
clone_size: many; j_call: TRBJ2-2; d_call: NA; v_call: TRBV19; cdr3_aa: CASSIEDSGTGELFF; cdr3_nt: TGTGCCAGTAGTATAGAGGACAGTGGCACCGGGGAGCTGTTTTTT
clone_size: NA; j_call: TRBJ2-1; d_call: NA; v_call: TRBV19; cdr3_aa: CASSDLGGTYNEQFF; cdr3_nt: TGTGCCAGTAGCGATCTTGGTGGGACTTACAATGAGCAGTTCTTC
clone_size: many; j_call: TRBJ1-5; d_call: NA; v_call: TRBV19; cdr3_aa: CASTFRAQNQPQHF; cdr3_nt: TGTGCCAGCACCTTCCGGGCCCAAAATCAGCCCCAGCATTTT
clone_size: NA; j_call: TRBJ2-6; d_call: NA; v_call: TRBV5-1; cdr3_aa: CASSYLGGEGTVANVLTF; cdr3_nt: TGCGCCAGCAGCTACCTAGGTGGTGAGGGGACTGTGGCCAACGTCCTGACTTTC
clone_size: many; j_call: TRBJ2-3; d_call: TRBD2; v_call: TRBV2; cdr3_aa: CAKRGLPRTDTQYF; cdr3_nt: TGTGCCAAGAGGGGACTACCTCGCACAGATACGCAGTATTTT
clone_size: many; j_call: TRBJ1-2; d_call: NA; v_call: TRBV6-2/TRBV6-3; cdr3_aa: CASRALGPGYGYTF; cdr3_nt: TGTGCCAGCAGGGCACTCGGACCGGGCTATGGCTACACCTTC
clone_size: many; j_call: TRBJ2-5; d_call: TRBD1; v_call: TRBV28; cdr3_aa: CASSSPGQENQETQYF; cdr3_nt: TGTGCCAGCAGTTCCCCCGGACAGGAGAACCAAGAGACCCAGTACTTC
clone_size: many; j_call: TRBJ2-1; d_call: TRBD2; v_call: TRBV18; cdr3_aa: CASSLPGEGWNEQFF; cdr3_nt: TGTGCCAGCTCACTACCCGGGGAGGGGTGGAATGAGCAGTTCTTC
clone_size: medium-sized; j_call: TRBJ1-1; d_call: NA; v_call: TRBV18; cdr3_aa: CASSPSREYTEAFF; cdr3_nt: TGTGCCAGCTCGCCCTCTCGGGAGTACACTGAAGCTTTCTTT
clone_size: NA; j_call: TRBJ2-4; d_call: NA; v_call: TRBV5-4; cdr3_aa: CASSLSQGLGKNIQYF; cdr3_nt: TGTGCCAGCAGCTTGTCGCAGGGGCTGGGCAAAAACATTCAGTACTTC
clone_size: many; j_call: TRBJ2-7; d_call: TRBD2; v_call: TRBV13; cdr3_aa: CASSYGGATSYEQYF; cdr3_nt: TGTGCCAGCAGCTACGGGGGGGCAACTTCCTACGAGCAGTACTTC
clone_size: NA; j_call: TRBJ2-2; d_call: NA; v_call: TRBV5-1; cdr3_aa: CASSPDTGVLLF; cdr3_nt: TGCGCCAGCAGCCCAGACACCGGGGTGCTGTTATTT
clone_size: many; j_call: TRBJ2-2; d_call: NA; v_call: TRBV11-2; cdr3_aa: CASSLGDGGGELFF; cdr3_nt: TGTGCCAGCAGCTTAGGGGACGGAGGCGGGGAGCTGTTTTTT
clone_size: once; j_call: TRBJ1-3; d_call: NA; v_call: TRBV6-1; cdr3_aa: CASCPSELGNTIYF; cdr3_nt: TGTGCCAGTTGCCCCAGTGAATTAGGAAACACCATATATTTT
clone_size: many; j_call: TRBJ2-1; d_call: NA; v_call: TRBV11-2; cdr3_aa: CASSLDTEQFF; cdr3_nt: TGTGCCAGCAGCTTAGACACTGAGCAGTTCTTC
clone_size: many; j_call: TRBJ2-7; d_call: NA; v_call: TRBV6-1; cdr3_aa: CASSWSHSATYEQYF; cdr3_nt: TGTGCCAGCAGTTGGAGCCACTCGGCGACCTACGAGCAGTACTTC
clone_size: many; j_call: TRBJ2-7; d_call: TRBD2; v_call: TRBV5-4; cdr3_aa: CASSLSLAELSYEQYF; cdr3_nt: TGTGCCAGCAGCTTGAGTCTAGCGGAGCTCTCCTACGAGCAGTACTTC
clone_size: many; j_call: TRBJ2-1; d_call: NA; v_call: TRBV6-1; cdr3_aa: CASSELGTLNEQFF; cdr3_nt: TGTGCCAGCAGTGAACTTGGGACATTGAATGAGCAGTTCTTC
clone_size: many; j_call: TRBJ2-7; d_call: NA; v_call: TRBV10-3; cdr3_aa: CAISGPPLGTTYEQYF; cdr3_nt: TGTGCCATCAGTGGGCCGCCTCTCGGGACGACCTACGAGCAGTACTTC
clone_size: NA; j_call: TRBJ2-3; d_call: NA; v_call: TRBV7-3; cdr3_aa: CASSLCYTDTQYF; cdr3_nt: TGTGCCAGCAGCTTATGTTACACAGATACGCAGTATTTT
clone_size: many; j_call: TRBJ2-1; d_call: TRBD2; v_call: TRBV2; cdr3_aa: CASYRGLARNEQFF; cdr3_nt: TGTGCCAGCTACCGTGGACTAGCAAGGAATGAGCAGTTCTTC